A selection of T cell receptor beta chains follows, all from one sample in a study of immune heterogeneity within non-small cell lung tumors. TCRdb reprocessed the multiplex PCR reads via MiXCR and lists one record per CDR3 protein. The sample has tens of thousands of distinct CDR3 sequences; around 30% are singletons. Specimen: lung tumor tissue. These receptors came from a man aged 40-49 years with non-small cell lung cancer. The CDR3 runs from the conserved cysteine through the conserved F or W. The D gene is left open where the match is weak. The listing skips clone size in some rows; elsewhere it reads once, few, many or a size class.

d_call	j_call	v_call	clone_size	cdr3_aa	cdr3_nt
TRBD1	TRBJ2-3	TRBV24-1	.	CATSDPTGRSTDTQYF	TGTGCCACCAGTGATCCGACAGGGCGAAGCACAGATACGCAGTATTTT
TRBD2	TRBJ2-1	TRBV7-2	.	CASSQREGSYNEQFF	TGTGCCAGCAGCCAACGGGAGGGCTCCTACAATGAGCAGTTCTTC
TRBD1	TRBJ2-3	TRBV4-1	.	CASSQRGTGWIDTQYF	TGCGCCAGCAGCCAACGCGGGACAGGGTGGATAGATACGCAGTATTTT
.	TRBJ2-3	TRBV12-3/TRBV12-4	many	CASSSDAAPTDTQYF	TGTGCCAGCAGTTCCGACGCAGCCCCCACAGATACGCAGTATTTT
.	TRBJ2-3	TRBV29-1	many	CSISQRARGTDTQYF	TGCAGCATCTCACAGCGGGCTCGTGGCACAGATACGCAGTATTTT
.	TRBJ1-3	TRBV19	many	CASSRGSSGNTIYF	TGTGCCAGTAGTAGGGGTAGCTCTGGAAACACCATATATTTT
.	TRBJ2-3	TRBV6-1	.	CAAKLDTQYF	TGTGCAGCGAAGTTGGATACGCAGTATTTT
.	TRBJ2-1	TRBV6-1	.	CASRFSSYNEQFF	TGTGCCAGCAGGTTTAGCTCCTACAATGAGCAGTTCTTC
.	TRBJ2-7	TRBV19	many	CASSMDSSYEQYF	TGTGCCAGTAGTATGGACAGCTCCTACGAGCAGTACTTC
TRBD1	TRBJ1-2	TRBV2	medium-sized	CASSERDRGGGYTF	TGTGCCAGCAGTGAACGGGACAGGGGTGGCGGCTACACCTTC
.	TRBJ2-5	TRBV20-1	few	CSASRTQETQYF	TGCAGTGCTAGTCGGACACAAGAGACCCAGTACTTC
.	TRBJ2-7	TRBV6-5	many	CASSYSGGSYEQYF	TGTGCCAGCAGTTACTCTGGCGGCTCCTACGAGCAGTACTTC
.	TRBJ1-1	TRBV6-6	.	CASSYSTWGETEAFF	TGTGCCAGCAGTTACTCGACTTGGGGGGAGACTGAAGCTTTCTTT
.	TRBJ1-4	TRBV11-2	.	CASSLNPGANEKLFF	TGTGCCAGCAGCTTAAATCCGGGGGCTAATGAAAAACTGTTTTTT
.	TRBJ1-5	TRBV28	many	CASSLWGTSNQPQHF	TGTGCCAGCAGTTTATGGGGAACAAGCAATCAGCCCCAGCATTTT
.	TRBJ2-3	TRBV7-6	.	CASILASNPFFTDTQYF	TGTGCCAGCATCTTAGCCTCTAACCCGTTTTTCACAGATACGCAGTATTTT
.	TRBJ2-7	TRBV5-1	many	CASSLIGSPYEQYF	TGCGCCAGCAGCCTAATTGGGAGCCCCTACGAGCAGTACTTC
TRBD2	TRBJ2-5	TRBV3-1	.	CASSQDRAGGPDKTQYF	TGTGCCAGCAGCCAAGATCGGGCGGGAGGGCCCGACAAGACCCAGTACTTC
.	TRBJ2-7	TRBV11-2	few	CASSSDEQGTREQYF	TGTGCCAGCAGCTCCGATGAACAGGGGACTCGCGAGCAGTACTTC
TRBD2	TRBJ2-1	TRBV10-3	.	CAISGPSGVAGYNEQFF	TGTGCCATCAGTGGGCCGAGTGGAGTAGCGGGGTACAATGAGCAGTTCTTC
.	TRBJ1-1	TRBV7-2	many	CASSLVLTGNTEAFF	TGTGCCAGCAGCTTAGTCCTGACAGGGAACACTGAAGCTTTCTTT
.	TRBJ2-5	TRBV11-2	.	CASSFGETQYF	TGTGCCAGCAGTTTCGGAGAGACCCAGTACTTC
.	TRBJ2-2	TRBV2	.	CSSSEEIGKKGGELFF	TGTTCCAGCAGTGAGGAAATCGGTAAAAAGGGCGGTGAGCTGTTTTTT
TRBD1	TRBJ1-2	TRBV11-2	many	CASSSPRTGGYTF	TGTGCCAGCAGCTCCCCAAGGACAGGGGGCTACACCTTC
.	TRBJ2-1	TRBV20-1	.	CSARLGHHNEQFF	TGCAGTGCTAGATTGGGCCACCACAATGAGCAGTTCTTC
TRBD1	TRBJ2-7	TRBV7-2	many	CASSLGTGHSSYEQYF	TGTGCCAGCAGCTTAGGGACAGGCCATAGCTCCTACGAGCAGTACTTC
.	TRBJ2-4	TRBV29-1	once	CIVIQLAKNIQYF	TGCATCGTGATCCAGTTGGCCAAAAACATTCAGTACTTC
.	TRBJ1-1	TRBV4-1	.	CASSQVPITGMGTEAFF	TGCGCCAGCAGCCAAGTACCGATAACAGGGATGGGAACTGAAGCTTTCTTT
TRBD2	TRBJ2-3	TRBV7-9	.	CASSRNPAGVEDTQYF	TGTGCCAGCAGCCGTAACCCAGCGGGAGTGGAAGATACGCAGTATTTT
.	TRBJ1-2	TRBV7-2	many	CASSLEAGLGYTF	TGTGCCAGCAGCTTAGAAGCTGGGCTTGGCTACACCTTC
TRBD2	TRBJ2-2	TRBV20-1	few	CSAGGANTGELFF	TGCAGCGCGGGGGGCGCGAACACCGGGGAGCTGTTTTTT
.	TRBJ1-2	TRBV30	.	CAWSVETASPFSYGYTF	TGTGCCTGGAGTGTAGAAACAGCCTCTCCCTTTTCCTATGGCTACACCTTC
.	TRBJ1-3	TRBV7-9	medium-sized	CASSTGTLRNTIYF	TGTGCCAGCAGCACTGGGACATTGAGAAACACCATATATTTT
.	TRBJ2-3	TRBV20-1	many	CSARASTDTQYF	TGCAGTGCTAGGGCTAGCACAGATACGCAGTATTTT
TRBD1	TRBJ2-7	TRBV20-1	many	CSATGQGWEQYF	TGCAGTGCTACGGGACAGGGGTGGGAGCAGTACTTC
TRBD2	TRBJ2-1	TRBV11-1	many	CASKQLAGSYNEQFF	TGTGCCAGCAAACAGCTAGCGGGATCCTACAATGAGCAGTTCTTC
.	TRBJ2-4	TRBV11-2	.	CASSLGGIAKNIQYF	TGTGCCAGCAGCTTAGGGGGGATAGCCAAAAACATTCAGTACTTC
.	TRBJ1-2	TRBV4-1	.	CASSHEPGPHYGYTF	TGCGCCAGCAGCCATGAGCCAGGTCCTCACTATGGCTACACCTTC
.	TRBJ1-2	TRBV30	many	CAWNIHRDGYTF	TGTGCCTGGAATATCCACAGGGATGGCTACACCTTC
TRBD1	TRBJ2-5	TRBV5-1	.	CASSLQGALETQYF	TGCGCCAGCAGCTTGCAGGGGGCACTGGAGACCCAGTACTTC